The 29 T cell receptor beta chains given below trace back to one sample, sequenced in a study of T cell repertoires in ileal Crohn's disease. Assay: immunoSEQ multiplex PCR; the TCRdb copy retains only in-frame clones and omits some. The sample has over 10,000 clones, about 67% seen once. The time point was: neoterminal ileum biopsy at postoperative endoscopy, about 6 months after surgery. The sample consisted of ileal tissue. The receptor source for this set is an adult with Crohn's disease.

The chain employs TRBV12-5 and TRBJ2-3; 10 nucleotides agree with TRBD1. This CDR3 has 21 residues. Per germline, CDR1 LGHNT and CDR2 FRNRAP. V was clipped by 0 bases and J by 3 bases; unmatched bases: 18. The CDR3, as DNA: TGTGCTAGTGGTTTGGTGTGGGGGACAGGGGCATTCCGAGGCCAAACAGATACGCAGTATTTT. This sequence encodes CASGLVWGTGAFRGQTDTQYF.

Within the sample, this clone is large. The genes are TRBV27 and TRBJ1-2, with TRBD1 identical over 12 bases. V was pared by 5 bases and J by 2 bases, with 3 bases of the junction left unmatched. Germline V CDR1 and CDR2: MNHEY, SMNVEV (reference sequence). This CDR3 is 15 amino acids long. DNA of the CDR3: TGTGCCAGCAGTCCCGGGACAGGGGGCAACTATGGCTACACCTTC. Translating gives CASSPGTGGNYGYTF.

The V and J genes are TRBV9 and TRBJ1-6; D gene uncertain. CDR3 length equals 14 residues. Deletions cut 0 bases from V and 10 bases from J, with 11 bases between. Germline CDR1 is SGDLS and CDR2 is YYNGEE. The CDR3 DNA reads as TGTGCCAGCAGCGTAGGTCCTTTGACCTCACCCCTCCACTTT. Translated, it gives CASSVGPLTSPLHF.

The table lists this clone with a few counts. The chain links TRBV10-2 to TRBJ2-5; D is uncertain. Trimming took off 8 bases at V and 5 bases at J, with 15 bases between the two ends. The germline gives CDR1 WSHSY, CDR2 SAAADI. The CDR3 extends over 13 amino acids. The CDR3 is CASSLSTRETQYF. Written as DNA, the CDR3 is TGCGCCAGCTCTTTATCTACCAGGGAGACCCAGTACTTC.

The rearrangement links TRBV5-6 to TRBJ2-5; TRBD2 matches at 9 bases. The CDR3 runs 15 residues. Germline CDR1 is SGHDT and CDR2 is YYEEEE. Germline trimming cut 0 bases from V and 5 bases from J; bases unmatched to any gene: 5. The CDR3, as DNA: TGTGCCAGCAGCTTGGTACTAGCGGGCGGTGAGACCCAGTACTTC. Protein sequence: CASSLVLAGGETQYF. The full variable domain, with the rest looked up from reference TRBV5-6 and TRBJ2-5, is DAGVTQSPTHLIKTRGQQVTLRCSPKSGHDTVSWYQQALGQGPQFIFQYYEEEERQRGNFPDRFSGHQFPNYSSELNVNALLLGDSALYLCASSLVLAGGETQYFGPGTRLLVL.

A few counts support this clone. The rearrangement links TRBV19 to TRBJ1-4; D uncertain. This CDR3 spans 12 amino acids. Per germline, CDR1 LNHDA and CDR2 SQIVND (reference sequence). V was pared by 7 bases and J by 7 bases, with 10 bases between. This chain's CDR3 is CASNLGREKLFF. The CDR3, as DNA: TGTGCCAGTAATCTAGGACGTGAAAAACTGTTTTTT.

CDR3 residues: CASSDWQSNYEQYF. As DNA, the CDR3 is TGCGCCAGCAGTGATTGGCAGTCGAACTACGAGCAGTACTTC. J is TRBJ2-7 and V is TRBV10-2, with unresolved D. The CDR3 runs to 14 residues. The germline V gene has CDR1 WSHSY and CDR2 SAAADI. V lost 3 bases and J 3 bases, leaving 12 bases between the germline ends.

V gene TRBV7-2 combines with J gene TRBJ2-5, with TRBD2 matching 7 bases. The V and J ends lost 6 bases and 4 bases, in that order; junction bases with no gene match: 8. This CDR3 has 14 amino acids. Germline loops: CDR1 SGHTA, CDR2 FQGNSA. CDR3 region: CASSYKRGTETQYF. CDR3 nucleotides: TGTGCCAGCAGTTATAAGCGGGGCACAGAGACCCAGTACTTC. Full variable domain (rest looked up from reference TRBV7-2 and TRBJ2-5): GAGVSQSPSNKVTEKGKDVELRCDPISGHTALYWYRQSLGQGLEFLIYFQGNSAPDKSGLPSDRFSAERTGGSVSTLTIQRTQQEDSAVYLCASSYKRGTETQYFGPGTRLLVL.

This clone counts as large. This chain links TRBV27 with TRBJ1-1, with TRBD1 matching 9 bases. J was trimmed by 0 bases and V by 5 bases; bases with no gene match: 4. CDR3 length equals 15 residues. CDR1 is MNHEY, CDR2 SMNVEV, per germline (reference sequence). The CDR3 DNA sequence: TGTGCCAGCAGTCCTACAGGGGGCCTGAACACTGAAGCTTTCTTT. Its protein is CASSPTGGLNTEAFF.

This clone appeared a few times. The rearrangement joins TRBV19 to TRBJ1-5, with 7 bases that match TRBD1. Trimming took 3 bases from V and 7 from J; bases not matched to a gene: 6. Germline lookup yields CDR1 LNHDA and CDR2 SQIVND (reference sequence). The CDR3 contains 14 residues. The CDR3 here is CASSMEQGYQPQHF. The DNA for the CDR3 is TGTGCCAGTAGTATGGAACAGGGGTACCAGCCCCAGCATTTT.

This clone appeared once. This chain connects TRBV6-1 to TRBJ1-6; D not resolved. The CDR3 loop spans 14 amino acids. Trimming shortened V by 3 bases and J by 6 bases, and 9 bases separated the two germline ends. CDR1 MNHNS and CDR2 SASEGT come from the germline V gene. The CDR3 DNA is TGTGCCAGCAGTGACTGGCTGGTTAATTCACCCCTCCACTTT. Its protein is CASSDWLVNSPLHF.

The V gene is TRBV14, the J gene TRBJ2-5; TRBD1 might be the D (6 bases). This CDR3 spans 13 amino acids. The V end was cut by 5 bases, the J end by 1 base, with 8 bases between. The germline CDR1 and CDR2 sequences are SGHDN and FVKESK. CDR3 DNA sequence: TGTGCCAGCAGCAGGACAGTCCAAGAGACCCAGTACTTC. Translating gives CASSRTVQETQYF.

The chain is built from TRBV19 and TRBJ1-1; tentatively, D is TRBD1 (5 bases). V lost 7 bases, J lost 5 bases, and 20 bases lay in between. Germline V gene data show CDR1 as LNHDA and CDR2 as SQIVND (reference sequence). This CDR3 region has 15 residues. The chain's CDR3 is CASIGLGRGTTEAFF. The DNA of the CDR3 is TGTGCCAGTATCGGTCTGGGGAGGGGCACGACTGAAGCTTTCTTT.

This clone came up once. This chain links TRBV5-8 with TRBJ2-2, with D perhaps TRBD1 or TRBD2 (5 bases each). V lost 4 bases, J lost 7 bases, and 14 bases lay in between. The CDR3 is 14 residues long. The germline V gene encodes CDR1 SGHTS and CDR2 YDEGEE. CDR3 nucleotide sequence: TGTGCCAGCAGCCCAGACGGGGCAAACGGGGAGCTGTTTTTT. Translating it yields CASSPDGANGELFF. Full variable domain (rest looked up from reference TRBV5-8 and TRBJ2-2): EAGVTQSPTHLIKTRGQQATLRCSPISGHTSVYWYQQALGLGLQFLLWYDEGEERNRGNFPPRFSGRQFPNYSSELNVNALELEDSALYLCASSPDGANGELFFGEGSRLTVL.

This rearrangement joins TRBV11-2 to TRBJ2-3; D might be TRBD1 (6 bases). Between the trimmed V and J ends, which lost 5 bases and 0 bases, there was a span of 12 bases. The length of the CDR3 is 15 residues. Looked up from germline, CDR1 is SGHAT and CDR2 is FQNNGV. The CDR3 bases are TGTGCCAGCAGCGGACAGTTTTCTAGCACAGATACGCAGTATTTT. It yields the protein CASSGQFSSTDTQYF.

This clone was seen more than once but under ten times. A much more abundant neighbour one base away suggests this may be a read error. The V and J genes are TRBV4-2 and TRBJ2-3, with D possibly matching TRBD1 (5 bases). Germline V gene data show CDR1 as LGHNA and CDR2 as YNFKEQ. This CDR3 spans 17 amino acids. Trimming left V 0 bases short and J 2 bases short, with 15 bases between. This CDR3 reads CASSQDLRLQDTDTQYF. DNA for the CDR3: TGTGCCAGCAGCCAAGATCTCCGGCTACAGGACACAGATACGCAGTATTTT.

The rearrangement joins TRBV11-2 to TRBJ2-1; no clear D. The V gene's germline CDR1 is SGHAT and CDR2 FQNNGV. CDR3 length: 15 residues. Trimming shortened V by 5 bases and J by 1 base, and 12 bases separated the two germline ends. In nucleotides, the CDR3 is TGTGCCAGCAGCAGCCGCTCAAATTCCTACAATGAGCAGTTCTTC. Its protein product is CASSSRSNSYNEQFF.

The V gene is TRBV5-4, the J gene TRBJ2-5, with 14 bases fitting TRBD2. With 6 bases clipped from V and 5 bases from J, the junction kept 9 bases outside the gene matches. The CDR3 has 16 residues. Looked up from germline, CDR1 is SGHNT and CDR2 is YYREEE (reference sequence). This CDR3 reads CASTKERLAGGETQYF. The CDR3, as DNA: TGTGCCAGCACTAAGGAGAGACTAGCGGGGGGGGAGACCCAGTACTTC.

V usage is TRBV6-5 and J usage is TRBJ1-5; D is perhaps TRBD1 (5 bases). The V gene's germline CDR1 is MNHEY and CDR2 SVGAGI. Deletions cut 5 bases from V and 5 bases from J, with 10 bases between. This CDR3 has 13 residues. CDR3: CASSGGTYQPQHF. As DNA, the CDR3 is TGTGCCAGCAGTGGGGGGACTTATCAGCCCCAGCATTTT.

V and J are TRBV6-1 and TRBJ1-1; D is uncertain. This CDR3 contains 13 residues. Per germline, CDR1 MNHNS and CDR2 SASEGT. Deletions cut 8 bases from V and 2 bases from J, with 12 bases between. The CDR3 nucleotides read TGTGCCAGCGCGAGGGTAGCAAACACTGAAGCTTTCTTT. It codes for CASARVANTEAFF.

The V call is TRBV19, the J call TRBJ2-3; unclear D gene. Germline CDR1 LNHDA, CDR2 SQIVND (reference sequence). The CDR3 loop spans 14 amino acids. The ends were cut back, 0 bases at V and 1 base at J, with 5 bases in the middle. This CDR3 reads CASSIEPGTDTQYF. CDR3 DNA: TGTGCCAGTAGTATAGAGCCTGGCACAGATACGCAGTATTTT.

The rearrangement joins TRBV6-5 to TRBJ1-4; TRBD1 aligns across 7 bases. CDR1 is MNHEY and CDR2 is SVGAGI in the germline V gene. V shed 7 bases and J 8 bases; nucleotides not matched to a gene: 13. This CDR3 comprises 15 residues. The CDR3 DNA sequence: TGTGCCAGCACCCACCGACAGGGAGTACGGGAAAAACTGTTTTTT. Its protein is CASTHRQGVREKLFF.

This chain links TRBV6-1 with TRBJ1-2; 7 nucleotides match TRBD1. This CDR3 region has 14 residues. The germline V gene encodes CDR1 MNHNS and CDR2 SASEGT. Trimming at V came to 6 bases and at J to 0 bases, leaving 4 bases not matched to a gene. CDR3 sequence reads: CASRTGQANYGYTF. The CDR3 DNA follows: TGTGCCAGCAGAACCGGACAGGCTAACTATGGCTACACCTTC.

V and J are TRBV19 and TRBJ1-2, with D possibly TRBD1 on 6 matching bases. The V end was cut by 3 bases, the J end by 3 bases, with 14 bases between. The CDR3 is made up of 15 amino acids. From germline, CDR1 is LNHDA and CDR2 SQIVND (reference sequence). CDR3 bases: TGTGCCAGTAGTATCTTGACAGGTCGGGACTATGGCTACACCTTC. Its protein product is CASSILTGRDYGYTF.

V and J are TRBV5-6 and TRBJ2-5; 7 nucleotides match TRBD2. In germline, CDR1 is SGHDT, CDR2 YYEEEE. Unmatched junction bases numbered 13, after V lost 3 bases and J lost 5 bases. This CDR3 spans 16 amino acids. Here the CDR3 reads CASSSTISGARETQYF. Here the CDR3 DNA reads TGTGCCAGCAGCTCCACAATCAGCGGGGCCCGGGAGACCCAGTACTTC.

The chain is built from TRBV19 and TRBJ1-1; 8 nucleotides align to TRBD1. V trimming: 3 bases; J trimming: 1 base; junction bases outside the gene matches: 7. CDR3 length: 16 amino acids. Germline V gene data show CDR1 as LNHDA and CDR2 as SQIVND (reference sequence). CDR3 in DNA: TGTGCCAGTAGTATCGGGTTCGGACAGGGGAACACTGAAGCTTTCTTT. Translated, it gives CASSIGFGQGNTEAFF. The entire variable domain, with the rest obtained from reference TRBV19 and TRBJ1-1, is as follows: DGGITQSPKYLFRKEGQNVTLSCEQNLNHDAMYWYRQDPGQGLRLIYYSQIVNDFQKGDIAEGYSVSREKKESFPLTVTSAQKNPTAFYLCASSIGFGQGNTEAFFGQGTRLTVV.

The CDR3 region is CASSLVIGSSGANVLTF. CDR3 nucleotide sequence: TGCGCCAGCAGCTTGGTAATTGGTTCCTCTGGGGCCAACGTCCTGACTTTC. The chain is built from TRBV5-1 and TRBJ2-6; D is undetermined. Trimming left V 0 bases short and J 0 bases short, with 10 bases between. The germline CDR1 and CDR2 sequences are SGHRS and YFSETQ. This CDR3 comprises 17 residues.

The chain combines TRBV10-3 with TRBJ1-2; D is perhaps TRBD1 (5 bases). Trimming left V 8 bases short and J 4 bases short, with 8 bases between. The CDR3 covers 11 residues. Germline V gives CDR1 ENHRY, CDR2 SYGVKD. This chain's CDR3 is CAIHGTYGYTF. In DNA, the CDR3 is TGTGCCATCCATGGGACCTATGGCTACACCTTC.

The rearrangement uses TRBV6-6 and TRBJ2-6; perhaps TRBD1 as D (6 bases). Germline CDR1 reads MNHNY; CDR2 reads SVGAGI (reference sequence). V was trimmed by 7 bases and J by 4 bases, leaving 17 bases between them. The CDR3 covers 16 residues. The CDR3 DNA follows: TGTGCCAGCACCGGGGACATAGCACCCGGGGCCAACGTCCTGACTTTC. Translated, it gives CASTGDIAPGANVLTF.